These 16 T cell receptor beta chains originate from one sample sequenced in a study of early T cells in non-severe SARS-CoV-2 infection. A single record per CDR3 protein comes from TCRdb applying MiXCR to the 5' RACE reads. The data contain around 40,000 distinct CDR3 sequences, 5.5% to 7.5% of them singletons. The sample consisted of whole blood. These receptors were obtained from an adult who was a healthcare worker with PCR-confirmed SARS-CoV-2 infection or an uninfected control (not recorded which).

There are many counts of this clonotype. This rearrangement joins TRBV3-1 to TRBJ2-7; a possible D gene is TRBD1 (6 bases). The CDR3 contains 14 residues. V lost 4 bases to trimming and J lost 0 bases, with 10 bases between them. The germline V gene encodes CDR1 LGHDT and CDR2 YNNKEL (reference sequence). CDR3 loop: CASSPDRSSYEQYF. DNA of the CDR3: TGTGCCAGCAGCCCAGACAGGAGCTCCTACGAGCAGTACTTC.

This rearrangement joins TRBV28 to TRBJ2-5; 9 positions agree with TRBD2. Germline assignment: CDR1 MDHEN and CDR2 SYDVKM. CDR3 size: 15 residues. The V segment lost 6 bases and the J segment 5 bases; nucleotides outside the gene matches: 10. The CDR3 here is CASSPYRTSAETQYF. Written as DNA, the CDR3 is TGTGCCAGCAGCCCGTACAGGACTAGCGCCGAGACCCAGTACTTC.

The rearrangement uses TRBV29-1 and TRBJ2-7, with D perhaps TRBD1 (5 bases). V was cut by 4 bases and J by 3 bases, with 13 bases left in between. The CDR3 consists of 13 residues. From germline, CDR1 is SQVTM and CDR2 ANQGSEA. The DNA for the CDR3 is TGCAGCGTTGTGCAGGACATGCACTACGAGCAGTACTTC. Amino acids: CSVVQDMHYEQYF.

This clonotype was recorded many times. This rearrangement joins TRBV6-2 or TRBV6-3 to TRBJ1-5; D is unresolved. Germline V gene lookup returns CDR1 MNHEY and CDR2 SVGEGT. This CDR3 comprises 16 residues. Deletions cut 0 bases from V and 2 bases from J, with 11 bases between. In nucleotides, the CDR3 is TGTGCCAGCAGTTACTCAGAGGGCATGGGCAATCAGCCCCAGCATTTT. Encoded protein: CASSYSEGMGNQPQHF.

This clonotype was picked up many times. The chain recombines TRBV7-6 with TRBJ2-1; TRBD2 aligns across 7 bases. CDR1 and CDR2 from the germline V gene are SGHVS and FNYEAQ. Trimming removed 6 bases from V and 3 bases from J; junction bases left unmatched: 5. The CDR3 has 14 amino acids. Written as DNA, the CDR3 is TGTGCCAGCAGTCCGACTAGCCGCTACAATGAGCAGTTCTTC. Amino acids: CASSPTSRYNEQFF.

This clonotype was seen only a few times. CDR3 bases: TGTGCCAGCCAAGGCGCACCCGCGTACAATGAGCAGTTCTTC. This sequence encodes CASQGAPAYNEQFF. The V gene is TRBV27, the J gene TRBJ2-1; D not certain. The length of the CDR3 is 14 residues. Trimming shortened V by 8 bases and J by 4 bases, and 15 bases separated the two germline ends. Germline V gene sequence: CDR1 MNHEY, CDR2 SMNVEV (reference sequence).

There are many counts of this clonotype. The rearrangement joins TRBV7-6 to TRBJ1-1, with 11 bases identical to TRBD1. The germline gives CDR1 SGHVS, CDR2 FNYEAQ. The CDR3 contains 15 residues. V shed 2 bases and J 4 bases; nucleotides not matched to a gene: 3. CDR3 coding DNA: TGTGCCAGCAGCTTATCTGGGACAGGGGGCACTGAAGCTTTCTTT. Amino acids: CASSLSGTGGTEAFF.

The chain has TRBV7-2 and TRBJ2-7, with D tentatively TRBD2 (6 bases). Looked up from germline, CDR1 is SGHTA and CDR2 is FQGNSA. There are 14 residues in the CDR3. The V and J ends lost 5 bases and 2 bases respectively, with 13 bases between them. CDR3 DNA: TGTGCCAGCAGCCCTATGCGGGGAGCCTACGAGCAGTACTTC. This gives the protein CASSPMRGAYEQYF.

This sequence joins TRBV18 and TRBJ2-1; 12 nucleotides line up with TRBD2. This CDR3 region has 15 residues. V shed 5 bases, J shed 2 bases, and the junction held 1 base outside the gene matches. Looked up from germline, CDR1 is KGHSH and CDR2 is LQKENI. CDR3 sequence: CASSGTSGPYNEQFF. As DNA, the CDR3 is TGTGCCAGCTCAGGGACTAGCGGGCCCTACAATGAGCAGTTCTTC.

V usage is TRBV15 and J usage is TRBJ2-4; D remains ambiguous. Germline V gene lookup returns CDR1 LNHNV and CDR2 YYDKDF (reference sequence). The CDR3 is made up of 13 amino acids. Trimming removed 4 bases from V and 4 bases from J, with 8 bases in between. CDR3 sequence: CATSNAGKNIQYF. In nucleotides, the CDR3 is TGTGCCACCAGCAACGCCGGTAAAAACATTCAGTACTTC.

This chain uses TRBV4-1 with TRBJ2-7; tentative D call: TRBD2 (5 bases). Trimming stripped 1 base from V and 6 bases from J, with 7 bases between. CDR3 length: 12 residues. Germline V gene sequence: CDR1 MGHRA, CDR2 YSYEKL. CDR3 DNA sequence: TGCGCCAGCAGCCAAGGAGGGATCGAGCAGTACTTC. Residues: CASSQGGIEQYF.

This chain joins TRBV18 and TRBJ2-7, with a tentative D call TRBD1 (6 bases). V lost 4 bases and J 5 bases, leaving 18 bases between the germline ends. CDR1 and CDR2 from the germline V gene are KGHSH and LQKENI. The CDR3 has 15 residues. Here the CDR3 DNA reads TGTGCCAGCTCACGAGTTGGGCCCACAGGGAACGAGCAGTACTTC. This sequence encodes CASSRVGPTGNEQYF.

This clonotype was detected only a few times. The CDR3 sequence: CASSLSRVEQFF. The CDR3 DNA sequence: TGTGCCAGCAGTTTAAGCAGGGTTGAGCAGTTCTTC. V and J are TRBV12-3 or TRBV12-4 and TRBJ2-1; a possible D gene is TRBD1 (5 bases). CDR3 length: 12 residues. V lost 2 bases and J 9 bases, leaving 8 bases between the germline ends.

In this sample, this clonotype turned up many times. The chain uses TRBV7-8 and TRBJ2-1, with D possibly matching TRBD2 (6 bases). The CDR3 consists of 15 residues. Per the germline V gene, CDR1 is SGHVS and CDR2 is FQNEAQ. V dropped 4 bases and J dropped 5 bases, with 15 bases sitting between them. Here the CDR3 reads CASSSFGSHHNEQFF. The CDR3 DNA reads TGTGCCAGCAGCTCCTTCGGGAGCCACCACAATGAGCAGTTCTTC.

In this sample, this clonotype turned up a few times. The J gene is TRBJ2-1, the V gene TRBV7-9; possibly TRBD1 for D (5 bases). V was cut by 5 bases and J by 6 bases, with 8 bases left in between. Germline V lookup: CDR1 SEHNR, CDR2 FQNEAQ (reference sequence). The CDR3 runs 12 residues. This CDR3 reads CASSIDSNEQFF. The DNA of the CDR3 is TGTGCCAGCAGCATAGACAGCAATGAGCAGTTCTTC.

This clonotype has at least ten counts. The J gene is TRBJ2-5, the V gene TRBV20-1; 8 nucleotides align to TRBD2. The CDR3 length is 14 residues. The trim removed 3 bases at V and 11 bases at J, leaving 14 bases unmatched. CDR1 DFQATT and CDR2 SNEGSKA come from the germline V gene (reference sequence). For the CDR3, the DNA is TGCAGTGCTAGGACGAGCGGGAGTGTGAAGGCACAGTACTTC. This translates into CSARTSGSVKAQYF.